This T cell receptor (beta chain) was identified in a study of neurological immune-mediated disorders. Healthy controls comprised blood bank volunteers in Maryland, USA. TCRdb fed the 5' RACE reads into MiXCR, producing one record per CDR3 protein. The data show approximately 48,000 distinct CDR3 sequences, with approximately 16% seen just once and 4% to 4.5% held by the top ten. V lost 6 bases to trimming and J lost 8 bases; unmatched junction nucleotides: 10. The CDR3 covers 15 residues. CDR1 is SGHRS and CDR2 is YFSETQ in the germline V gene. This clonotype was counted ten times or more. The specimen was PBMCs. The gene calls are TRBV5-1 and TRBJ2-2; 10 positions agree with TRBD2. The receptor was isolated from a man in his sixties in good health. The CDR3 nucleotides read TGCGCCAGCAAAGGCCTAGCGGGAGTCGAAGGGGAGCTGTTTTTT. This translates into CASKGLAGVEGELFF.